A selection of T cell receptor beta chains follows, all from one sample in a study of blood T cells in healthy people across ages. TCRdb processed the 5' RACE reads anew with MiXCR; each CDR3 protein has one entry. The profile shows under 700,000 distinct CDR3 sequences, nearly 25% of them singletons. The same sample was also studied in work on T cells of mothers and their children.

The material sequenced was blood. These receptor sequences come from a boy between 10 and 17 years old in good health. Each CDR3 is given with its conserved first and last residue. Each record gives: clone size, V gene, D gene, J gene, CDR3 DNA, CDR3 protein. D genes are given only for firm matches. Clone size is not always given. Where it is, it says once, few, many or a class for expanded clones.

few	TRBV27	NA	TRBJ1-2	TGTGCCAGCGGGAATGTGGGCGGCTACACCTTC	CASGNVGGYTF
NA	TRBV24-1	NA	TRBJ2-1	TGTGCCACCAGTGATGCTGTCTACAATGAGCAGTTCTTC	CATSDAVYNEQFF
NA	TRBV28	NA	TRBJ2-5	TGTGCCAGCAGTTTCGATGGGAGGAAGACCCAGTACTTC	CASSFDGRKTQYF
few	TRBV9	NA	TRBJ2-7	TGTGCCAGCAGCACCCACGGGGGCTCCTACGAGCAGTACTTC	CASSTHGGSYEQYF
NA	TRBV3-1	TRBD2	TRBJ2-3	TGTGCCAGCAGCCAAAGACTAGCGCCAGATACGCAGTATTTT	CASSQRLAPDTQYF
many	TRBV6-5	NA	TRBJ1-2	TGTGCCAGCAGTTGGACGGGGACAAGTTATGGCTACACCTTC	CASSWTGTSYGYTF
few	TRBV12-3/TRBV12-4	NA	TRBJ2-7	TGTGCCAGCAGTCCGGGCGGACTTCCCTACGAGCAGTACTTC	CASSPGGLPYEQYF
few	TRBV28	NA	TRBJ1-2	TGTGCCAGCAGTTTGGGGGGCCCCACTACCTATGGCTACACCTTC	CASSLGGPTTYGYTF
few	TRBV21-1	NA	TRBJ2-3	TGTGCCAGCAGCAAAGAAAGGAAGTTAGGGACTAGCGGGGGGGACACAGATACGCAGTATTTT	CASSKERKLGTSGGDTDTQYF
few	TRBV7-2	TRBD1	TRBJ1-5	TGTGCCAGCAGCCCCGGGACAGGGCGCGGCAATCAGCCCCAGCATTTT	CASSPGTGRGNQPQHF
few	TRBV5-1	NA	TRBJ2-7	TGCGCCAGCAGCTTACCCGGCATGAGCTACGAGCAGTACTTC	CASSLPGMSYEQYF
NA	TRBV6-6	NA	TRBJ2-7	TGTGCCAGCAGAGACACTGGTGTAAGAAGCGAGCAGTACTTC	CASRDTGVRSEQYF
few	TRBV27	TRBD2	TRBJ2-7	TGTGCCAGCAGTTTATTGGGCGGGGGGGCTTACGAGCAGTACTTC	CASSLLGGGAYEQYF
many	TRBV29-1	NA	TRBJ2-7	TGCAGCGTATGGCACCTGAGCTCCTACGAGCAGTACTTC	CSVWHLSSYEQYF
NA	TRBV7-2	NA	TRBJ2-5	TGTGCCAGCAGCTTAGCAGGCCTCAGTCGGGACCAAGAGACCCAGTACTTC	CASSLAGLSRDQETQYF
few	TRBV20-1	TRBD2	TRBJ2-3	TGCAGTGCTAGGAAAGGCGGACTAGCGGGGAGTTCTTTGGCAGATACGCAGTATTTT	CSARKGGLAGSSLADTQYF
few	TRBV5-4	NA	TRBJ2-5	TGTGCCAGCAGCTTGGACATGACCCAGTACTTC	CASSLDMTQYF
NA	TRBV5-1	NA	TRBJ1-1	TGCGCCAGCAGCTTATTCCGGATGAACACTGAAGCTTTCTTT	CASSLFRMNTEAFF
few	TRBV7-9	TRBD2	TRBJ2-1	TGTGCCAGCAGCCAACCCGGGACTAGCGGGAACAATGAGCAGTTCTTC	CASSQPGTSGNNEQFF
NA	TRBV10-3	TRBD2	TRBJ2-5	TGTGCCATCAGGGCTGCGGGGGAGGAGAGAGAGACCCAGTACTTC	CAIRAAGEERETQYF
few	TRBV27	TRBD1	TRBJ2-1	TGTGCCAGCAGTCCCACCGGGACAGGGGGCCCGGATGAGCAGTTCTTC	CASSPTGTGGPDEQFF
NA	TRBV9	NA	TRBJ1-5	TGTGCCAGCAGCTTAAATTGGAATCAGCCCCAGCATTTT	CASSLNWNQPQHF
many	TRBV7-8	NA	TRBJ1-2	TGTGCCAGCAGCAGTACAGGGAACTATGGCTACACCTTC	CASSSTGNYGYTF
NA	TRBV6-2/TRBV6-3	NA	TRBJ1-6	TGTGCCAGCAGTTACGTACAGAATTCACCCCTCCACTTT	CASSYVQNSPLHF
few	TRBV27	NA	TRBJ1-2	TGTGCCAGCAGCCGCCGGAGGACAGCGGATGGCTACACCTTC	CASSRRRTADGYTF
many	TRBV5-5	TRBD1	TRBJ2-1	TGTGCCAGCAGCCCACAGGGGGCCTCCTACAATGAGCAGTTCTTC	CASSPQGASYNEQFF
NA	TRBV2	TRBD2	TRBJ2-1	TGTGCCGTGAGGACTAGCGGTAGCTCCTACAATGAGCAGTTCTTC	CAVRTSGSSYNEQFF
NA	TRBV7-9	TRBD1	TRBJ1-2	TGTGCCAGCAGCTTAAATAGGGGCCGGGACAGGGGATATGGCTACACCTTC	CASSLNRGRDRGYGYTF
NA	TRBV4-2	TRBD2	TRBJ2-3	TGTGCCAGCAGCCAAGATTCGGGACTAGCGGACACAGATACGCAGTATTTT	CASSQDSGLADTDTQYF
NA	TRBV20-1	NA	TRBJ2-5	TGCAGTCCCCGCCCGGGACTCCAAGAGACCCAGTACTTC	CSPRPGLQETQYF
NA	TRBV4-3	NA	TRBJ1-6	TGCGCCAGCAGCCAAGAGGAGGGCTCGGTATCACCCCTCCACTTT	CASSQEEGSVSPLHF
once	TRBV5-1	NA	TRBJ2-2	TGCGCCAGCAGCGATGGTCCCTCTCGGGGTATCTCCGGGGAGCTGTTTTTT	CASSDGPSRGISGELFF
few	TRBV6-2/TRBV6-3	NA	TRBJ2-1	TGTGCCAGCAGTTACAGGGTAGGGAAAGCGGAGGAAAAATACAATGAGCAGTTCTTC	CASSYRVGKAEEKYNEQFF
NA	TRBV12-1	NA	TRBJ2-1	TGTGCCAGCAGCTTGCGAGCGGGATCCTACAATGAGCAGTTCTTC	CASSLRAGSYNEQFF
few	TRBV4-3	TRBD1	TRBJ1-5	TGCGCCAGCAGCCAAGGGACAGGGCTCAATCAGCCCCAGCATTTT	CASSQGTGLNQPQHF
few	TRBV2	TRBD2	TRBJ2-7	TGTGCCAGCAGTGAAGCGAAAAGCGGGGGGGCGCGGTACTTC	CASSEAKSGGARYF
few	TRBV28	TRBD2	TRBJ2-1	TGTGCCAGCAGTTCCTACGGCCCGACTAGCGGGGAGGATGAGCAGTTCTTC	CASSSYGPTSGEDEQFF
NA	TRBV7-2	TRBD2	TRBJ2-3	TGTGCCAGCAGCTTTGGACTAGCGGGGGGCGTCCCAGATACGCAGTATTTT	CASSFGLAGGVPDTQYF
many	TRBV6-6	NA	TRBJ2-5	TGTGCCAGCAGTTACGGCGGGTACCAAGAGACCCAGTACTTC	CASSYGGYQETQYF
NA	TRBV7-6	TRBD2	TRBJ2-1	TGTGCCAGCAGGGGACTAGCGGGAGTTGAGCAGTTCTTC	CASRGLAGVEQFF
few	TRBV2	TRBD1	TRBJ2-2	TGTGCCAGCAGTGGGGACAGGGGAACCAACGGGGAGCTGTTTTTT	CASSGDRGTNGELFF
NA	TRBV6-2/TRBV6-3	NA	TRBJ2-5	TGTGCCAGCACAGTCACGGGGCCGAGAGGGACCCAGTACTTC	CASTVTGPRGTQYF
many	TRBV5-1	NA	TRBJ2-5	TGCGCCAGCAGTTCCTTGAATAGTGAGACCCAGTACTTC	CASSSLNSETQYF
NA	TRBV2	NA	TRBJ2-7	TGTGCCAGCAGCCCGGACCGAACATCCTACGAGCAGTACTTC	CASSPDRTSYEQYF
NA	TRBV5-4	NA	TRBJ2-2	TGTGCCAGCAGCGCCTCTTGGACCGCCGACGAGCTGTTTTTT	CASSASWTADELFF
NA	TRBV3-1	NA	TRBJ1-2	TGTGCCAGCAGCCCCCGTCGTAAGAGGGGCGGCTACACCTTC	CASSPRRKRGGYTF
few	TRBV20-1	NA	TRBJ1-3	TGCAGTGCTAGAGGTCCAAGAAACACCATATATTTT	CSARGPRNTIYF
NA	TRBV28	TRBD1	TRBJ2-7	TGTGCCAGCAGTTCGGTCCGGGACAGACCCTACGAGCAGTACTTC	CASSSVRDRPYEQYF
NA	TRBV30	TRBD2	TRBJ2-7	TGTGCCTGGAGTGTTGGGGGGGTCTACGAGCAGTACTTC	CAWSVGGVYEQYF
NA	TRBV10-3	TRBD1	TRBJ1-2	TGTGCCATCAGCGGGGACAGCCGGGCTAACTATGGCTACACCTTC	CAISGDSRANYGYTF
few	TRBV20-1	TRBD1	TRBJ2-3	TGCAGTGCGAACAGGGGGCTTACCACAGATACGCAGTATTTT	CSANRGLTTDTQYF
NA	TRBV5-5	TRBD2	TRBJ2-5	TGTGCCAGCAGCTTGCGGGTCGGGAGGATGGAGACCCAGTACTTC	CASSLRVGRMETQYF
many	TRBV28	NA	TRBJ2-2	TGTGCCAGCAGTCGGGGCTTGAACACCGGGGAGCTGTTTTTT	CASSRGLNTGELFF
NA	TRBV21-1	NA	TRBJ2-7	TGTGCCAGCAGCTCTCGACTTGAATCGCGGAGCTCCTACGAGCAGTACTTC	CASSSRLESRSSYEQYF
NA	TRBV4-1	NA	TRBJ2-5	TGCGCCAGCAGTGTCACATACCAAGAGACCCAGTACTTC	CASSVTYQETQYF